This paragraph covers one T cell receptor (beta chain) sequence. Germline assignment: CDR1 DFQATT and CDR2 SNEGSKA (reference sequence). This CDR3 has 13 amino acids. The V and J ends lost 6 bases and 4 bases, in that order; junction bases with no gene match: 6. The data belong to a study of spatial heterogeneity in lung cancer. Study-wide context: Within raw reads, each unique TCR and UMI combination appeared on average more than ten times.

TCRdb ran MiXCR on the 5' RACE reads and lists one entry per CDR3 protein. This sample yields about 75,000 distinct CDR3 sequences, of which roughly 14% are seen a single time; 7.2% belongs to the top ten. Indicated time point: sample taken at primary tumor resection. The input material, whole RNA from tumor, nontumor lung or frozen PBMC, was sequenced unsorted. This clonotype was sampled from a male donor with early-stage non-small cell lung cancer. The sequencing here drew on PBMCs, taken at surgery. This rearrangement joins TRBV20-1 to TRBJ2-5; 9 bases line up with TRBD1. The CDR3 region is CSAPQTGGETQYF. The CDR3, as DNA: TGCAGTGCACCTCAGACAGGGGGAGAGACCCAGTACTTC.